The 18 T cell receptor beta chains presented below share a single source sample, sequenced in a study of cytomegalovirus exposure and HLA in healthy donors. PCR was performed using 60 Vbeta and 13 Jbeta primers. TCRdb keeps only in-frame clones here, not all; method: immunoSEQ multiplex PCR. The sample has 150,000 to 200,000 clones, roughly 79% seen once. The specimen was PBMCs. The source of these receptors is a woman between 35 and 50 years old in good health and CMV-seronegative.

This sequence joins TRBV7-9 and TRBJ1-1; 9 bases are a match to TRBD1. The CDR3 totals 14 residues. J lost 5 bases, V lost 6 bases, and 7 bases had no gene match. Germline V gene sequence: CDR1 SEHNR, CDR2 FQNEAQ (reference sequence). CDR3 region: CASRPTGGATEAFF. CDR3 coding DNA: TGTGCCAGCAGACCCACAGGGGGCGCGACTGAAGCTTTCTTT.

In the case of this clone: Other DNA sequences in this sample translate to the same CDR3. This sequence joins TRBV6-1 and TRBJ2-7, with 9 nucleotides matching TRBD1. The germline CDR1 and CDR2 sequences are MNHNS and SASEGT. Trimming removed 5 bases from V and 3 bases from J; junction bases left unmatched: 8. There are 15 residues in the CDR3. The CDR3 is CASSSPGQGGYEQYF. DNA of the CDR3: TGTGCCAGCAGTTCGCCGGGACAGGGAGGCTACGAGCAGTACTTC.

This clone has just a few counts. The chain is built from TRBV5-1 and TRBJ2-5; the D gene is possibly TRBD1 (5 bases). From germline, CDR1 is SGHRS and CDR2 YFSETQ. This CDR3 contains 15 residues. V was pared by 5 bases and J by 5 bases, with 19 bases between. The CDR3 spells CASRVGALSEETQYF. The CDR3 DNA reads TGCGCCAGCAGGGTAGGGGCCCTAAGCGAGGAGACCCAGTACTTC.

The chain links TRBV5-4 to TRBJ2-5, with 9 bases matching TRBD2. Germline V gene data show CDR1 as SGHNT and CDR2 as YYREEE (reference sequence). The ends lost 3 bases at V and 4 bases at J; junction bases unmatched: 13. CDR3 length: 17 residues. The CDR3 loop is CASSSLAGPTSGETQYF. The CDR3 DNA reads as TGTGCCAGCAGCTCCCTAGCGGGGCCTACCTCGGGAGAGACCCAGTACTTC.

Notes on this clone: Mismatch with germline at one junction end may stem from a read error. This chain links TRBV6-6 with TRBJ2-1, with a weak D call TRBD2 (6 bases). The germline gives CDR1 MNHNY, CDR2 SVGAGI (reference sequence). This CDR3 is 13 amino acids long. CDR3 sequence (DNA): TGTGCCAGCACGACAGCTCGCGGGAATGGGCAGTTCTTC. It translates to CASTTARGNGQFF.

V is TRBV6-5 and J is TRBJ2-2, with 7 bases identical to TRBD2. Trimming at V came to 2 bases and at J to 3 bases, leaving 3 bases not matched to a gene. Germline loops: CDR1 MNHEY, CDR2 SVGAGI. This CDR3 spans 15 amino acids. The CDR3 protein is CASSYQRDYTGELFF. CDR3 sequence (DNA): TGTGCCAGCAGTTACCAGCGGGACTACACCGGGGAGCTGTTTTTT.

The CDR3, as DNA: TGTGCCAGCAGTTTATCGCGGGGAAGCAATCAGCCCCAGCATTTT. Amino acids: CASSLSRGSNQPQHF. This chain joins TRBV27 and TRBJ1-5, with D uncertain. This CDR3 contains 15 residues. The germline V gene encodes CDR1 MNHEY and CDR2 SMNVEV (reference sequence). Deletions cut 0 bases from V and 1 base from J, with 7 bases between.

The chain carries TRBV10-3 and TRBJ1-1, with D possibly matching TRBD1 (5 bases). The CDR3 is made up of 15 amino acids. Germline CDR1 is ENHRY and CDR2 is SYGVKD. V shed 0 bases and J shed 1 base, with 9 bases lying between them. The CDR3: CAISESSRANTEAFF. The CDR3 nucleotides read TGTGCCATCAGTGAGTCGTCCAGGGCGAACACTGAAGCTTTCTTT.

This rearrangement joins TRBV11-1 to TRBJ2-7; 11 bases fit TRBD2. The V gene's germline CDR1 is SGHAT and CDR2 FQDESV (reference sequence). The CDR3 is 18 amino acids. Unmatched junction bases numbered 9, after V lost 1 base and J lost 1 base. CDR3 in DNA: TGTGCCAGCAGCTTAGTCGGGACTAGCGGATTCGCGTCCTACGAGCAGTACTTC. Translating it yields CASSLVGTSGFASYEQYF.

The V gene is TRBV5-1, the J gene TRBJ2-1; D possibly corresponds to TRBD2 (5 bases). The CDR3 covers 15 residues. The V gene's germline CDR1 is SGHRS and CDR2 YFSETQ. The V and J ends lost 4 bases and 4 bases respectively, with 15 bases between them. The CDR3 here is CASSRAGDPYNEQFF. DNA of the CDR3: TGCGCCAGCAGCCGGGCGGGCGACCCGTACAATGAGCAGTTCTTC.

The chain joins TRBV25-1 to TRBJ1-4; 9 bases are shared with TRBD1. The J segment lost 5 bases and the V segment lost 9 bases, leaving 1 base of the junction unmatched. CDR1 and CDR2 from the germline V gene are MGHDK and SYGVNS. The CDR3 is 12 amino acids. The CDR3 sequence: CASTGGNEKLFF. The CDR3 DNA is TGTGCCAGTACAGGGGGCAATGAAAAACTGTTTTTT.

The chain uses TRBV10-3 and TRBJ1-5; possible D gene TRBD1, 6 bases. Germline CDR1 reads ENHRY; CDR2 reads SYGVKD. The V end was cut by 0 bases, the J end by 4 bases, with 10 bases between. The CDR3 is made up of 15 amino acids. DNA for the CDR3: TGTGCCATCAGTGAGTCATCAGGGGTAAATCAGCCCCAGCATTTT. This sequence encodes CAISESSGVNQPQHF.

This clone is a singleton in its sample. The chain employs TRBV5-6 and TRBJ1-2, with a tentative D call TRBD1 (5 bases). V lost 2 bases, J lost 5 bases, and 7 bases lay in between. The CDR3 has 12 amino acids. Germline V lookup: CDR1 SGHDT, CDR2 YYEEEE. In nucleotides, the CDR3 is TGTGCCAGCAGCTTACAGGCGTATGGCTACACCTTC. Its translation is CASSLQAYGYTF.

The CDR3 nucleotides read TGTGCCTGGAGGCTGGCAGGGCGGTACACTGAAGCTTTCTTT. Protein sequence: CAWRLAGRYTEAFF. The V gene is TRBV30, the J gene TRBJ1-1; perhaps TRBD1 as D (5 bases). The CDR3 extends over 14 amino acids. V lost 3 bases and J 3 bases, leaving 14 bases between the germline ends. Germline CDR1 is GTSNPN and CDR2 is SVGIG (reference sequence). The full variable domain, its missing parts supplied by reference TRBV30 and TRBJ1-1, is SQTIHQWPATLVQPVGSPLSLECTVEGTSNPNLYWYRQAAGRGLQLLFYSVGIGQISSEVPQNLSASRPQDRQFILSSKKLLLSDSGFYLCAWRLAGRYTEAFFGQGTRLTVV.

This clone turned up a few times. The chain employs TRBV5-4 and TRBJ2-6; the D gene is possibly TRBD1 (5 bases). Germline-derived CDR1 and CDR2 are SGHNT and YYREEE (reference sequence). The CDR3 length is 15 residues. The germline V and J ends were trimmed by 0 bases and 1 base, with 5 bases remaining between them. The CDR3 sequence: CASSLAGSGANVLTF. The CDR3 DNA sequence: TGTGCCAGCAGCTTGGCAGGGTCTGGGGCCAACGTCCTGACTTTC.

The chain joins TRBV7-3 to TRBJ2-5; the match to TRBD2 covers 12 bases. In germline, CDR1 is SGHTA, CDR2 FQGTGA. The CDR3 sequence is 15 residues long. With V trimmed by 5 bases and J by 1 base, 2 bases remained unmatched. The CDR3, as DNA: TGTGCCAGCAGCCCTAGCGGGAGGGCCCAAGAGACCCAGTACTTC. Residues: CASSPSGRAQETQYF.

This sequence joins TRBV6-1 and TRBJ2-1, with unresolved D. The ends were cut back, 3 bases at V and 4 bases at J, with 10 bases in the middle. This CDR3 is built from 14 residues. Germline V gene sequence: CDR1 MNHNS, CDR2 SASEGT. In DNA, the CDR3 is TGTGCCAGCAGTGAGACTGACGGATACAATGAGCAGTTCTTC. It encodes CASSETDGYNEQFF.

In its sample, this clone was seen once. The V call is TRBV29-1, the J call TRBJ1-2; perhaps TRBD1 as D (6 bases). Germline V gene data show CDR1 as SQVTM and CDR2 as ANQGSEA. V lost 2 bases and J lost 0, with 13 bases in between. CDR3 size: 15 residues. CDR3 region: CSVERGSRANYGYTF. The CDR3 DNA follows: TGCAGCGTTGAAAGGGGGTCAAGGGCTAACTATGGCTACACCTTC.